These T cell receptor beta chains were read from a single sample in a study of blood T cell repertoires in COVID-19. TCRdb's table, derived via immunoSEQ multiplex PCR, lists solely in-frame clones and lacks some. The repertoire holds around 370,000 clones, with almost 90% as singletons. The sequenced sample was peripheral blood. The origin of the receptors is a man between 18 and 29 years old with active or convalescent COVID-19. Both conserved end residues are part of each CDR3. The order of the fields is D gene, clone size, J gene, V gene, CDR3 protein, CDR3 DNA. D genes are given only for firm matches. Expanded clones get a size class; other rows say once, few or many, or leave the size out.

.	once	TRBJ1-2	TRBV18	CASSPPKGNGYTF	TGTGCCAGCTCACCACCGAAGGGGAATGGCTACACCTTC
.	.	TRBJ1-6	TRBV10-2	CASQQGGEPLHF	TGCGCCAGCCAGCAGGGAGGGGAACCCCTCCACTTT
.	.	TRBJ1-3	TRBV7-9	CASSPQRTIYF	TGTGCCAGCAGCCCTCAGAGGACCATATATTTT
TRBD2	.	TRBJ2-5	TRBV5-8	CASSLALQREFRETQYF	TGTGCCAGCAGCTTAGCTCTTCAGCGGGAGTTCAGAGAGACCCAGTACTTC
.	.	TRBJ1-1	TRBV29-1	CSVGGKGRVEAFF	TGCAGCGTTGGAGGCAAGGGGAGGGTTGAAGCTTTCTTT
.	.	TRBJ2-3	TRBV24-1	CATSDSIVADTQYF	TGTGCCACCAGTGATTCGATAGTTGCAGATACGCAGTATTTT
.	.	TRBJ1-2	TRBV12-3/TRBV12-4	CASSLGQRRGYTF	TGTGCCAGCAGCCTAGGACAGCGGCGGGGCTACACCTTC
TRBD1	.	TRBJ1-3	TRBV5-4	CASSLYSGGSGNTIYF	TGTGCCAGCAGCTTGTATTCAGGGGGCTCTGGAAACACCATATATTTT
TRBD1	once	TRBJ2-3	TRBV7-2	CASSKTGKRTDTQYF	TGTGCCAGCAGTAAGACAGGGAAAAGGACAGATACGCAGTATTTT
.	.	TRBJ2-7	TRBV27	CASSLRGLFYEQYF	TGTGCCAGCAGCCTCAGGGGACTATTCTACGAGCAGTACTTC
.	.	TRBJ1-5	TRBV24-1	CATSELGVQPQHF	TGTGCCACCAGTGAGCTAGGGGTCCAGCCCCAGCATTTT
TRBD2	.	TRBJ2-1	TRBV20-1	CSASPAGPSYNEQFF	TGCAGTGCTAGTCCAGCGGGGCCCTCCTACAATGAGCAGTTCTTC
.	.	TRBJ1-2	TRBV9	CASSVPRDGYTF	TGTGCCAGCAGCGTACCCAGGGATGGCTACACCTTC
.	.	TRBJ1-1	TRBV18	CASSLGADSNTEAFF	TGTGCCAGCTCACTAGGGGCCGACTCGAACACTGAAGCTTTCTTT
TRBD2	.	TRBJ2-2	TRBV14	CASSQGLAGVSGELFF	TGTGCCAGCAGCCAAGGACTAGCGGGGGTTTCCGGGGAGCTGTTTTTT
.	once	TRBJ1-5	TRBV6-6	CASSYGGFQPQHF	TGTGCCAGCAGTTACGGGGGGTTTCAGCCCCAGCATTTT
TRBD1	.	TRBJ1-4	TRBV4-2	CASSHPDRWNEKLFF	TGTGCCAGCAGCCACCCGGACAGGTGGAATGAAAAACTGTTTTTT
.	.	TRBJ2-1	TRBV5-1	CASSLRGRSSYNEQFF	TGCGCCAGCAGCTTAAGGGGCCGAAGCTCCTACAATGAGCAGTTCTTC
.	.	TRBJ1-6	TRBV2	CASSGDWGKASPLHF	TGTGCCAGCAGTGGGGACTGGGGGAAAGCTTCACCCCTCCACTTT
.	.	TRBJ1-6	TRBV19	CASRRAADSRNSPLHF	TGTGCCAGTAGAAGGGCAGCGGACAGCCGAAATTCACCCCTCCACTTT
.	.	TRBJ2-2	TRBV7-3	CASSSPNTGELFF	TGTGCCAGCAGTTCTCCGAACACCGGGGAGCTGTTTTTT
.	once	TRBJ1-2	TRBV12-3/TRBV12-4	CASTQTDIYGYTF	TGTGCCAGCACCCAGACAGATATCTATGGCTACACCTTC
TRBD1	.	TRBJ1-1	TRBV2	CASLQGAAEAFF	TGTGCCAGCCTACAGGGGGCGGCTGAAGCTTTCTTT
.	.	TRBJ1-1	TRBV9	CASSGQGSMNTEAFF	TGTGCCAGCAGCGGTCAGGGATCTATGAACACTGAAGCTTTCTTT
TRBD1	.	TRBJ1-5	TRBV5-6	CARTPPGQGLHSNQPQHF	TGTGCCAGGACCCCCCCGGGACAGGGTTTACATAGCAATCAGCCCCAGCATTTT
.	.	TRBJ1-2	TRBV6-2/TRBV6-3	CASSYPDSRLYGYTF	TGTGCCAGCAGTTACCCCGACTCTCGGCTCTATGGCTACACCTTC
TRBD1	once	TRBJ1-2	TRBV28	CASSLLGTGNYGYTF	TGTGCCAGCAGCCTATTGGGGACAGGGAACTATGGCTACACCTTC
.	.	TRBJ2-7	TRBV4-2	CASSQSGGYEQYF	TGTGCCAGCAGCCAATCCGGGGGTTACGAGCAGTACTTC
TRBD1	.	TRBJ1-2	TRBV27	CASSLTRQGAVGYTF	TGTGCCAGCAGTTTGACCCGACAGGGGGCCGTAGGCTACACCTTC
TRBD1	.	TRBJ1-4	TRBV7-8	CASSLVTGSEKLFF	TGTGCCAGCAGCTTAGTGACAGGGAGTGAAAAACTGTTTTTT
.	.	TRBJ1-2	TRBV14	CASSQDLRKYGYTF	TGTGCCAGCAGCCAAGACCTGCGAAAATATGGCTACACCTTC
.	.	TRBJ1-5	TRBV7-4	CASSRIPSDKENSNQPQHF	TGTGCCAGCAGCCGAATCCCCTCGGACAAAGAAAATAGCAATCAGCCCCAGCATTTT
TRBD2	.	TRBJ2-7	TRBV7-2	CASSSGTSGGAYYEQYF	TGTGCCAGCAGCTCTGGGACTAGCGGGGGGGCTTACTACGAGCAGTACTTC
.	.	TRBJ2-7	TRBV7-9	CALMSVSYEQYF	TGTGCCCTCATGAGCGTCTCCTACGAGCAGTACTTC
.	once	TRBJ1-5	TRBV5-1	CASSLGPLAGGGNQPQHF	TGCGCCAGCAGCTTGGGCCCACTGGCGGGTGGAGGCAATCAGCCCCAGCATTTT
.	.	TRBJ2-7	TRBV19	CASSMPGGFYEQYF	TGTGCCAGTAGTATGCCGGGTGGGTTCTACGAGCAGTACTTC
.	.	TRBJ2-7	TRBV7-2	CASSLDPLFEQYF	TGTGCCAGCAGCTTAGATCCCCTATTCGAGCAGTACTTC
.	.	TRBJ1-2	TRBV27	CASSPGQANYGYTF	TGTGCCAGCAGTCCAGGGCAAGCTAACTATGGCTACACCTTC
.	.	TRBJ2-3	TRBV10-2	CASRTGLTQYF	TGCGCCAGCAGAACGGGACTGACGCAGTATTTT
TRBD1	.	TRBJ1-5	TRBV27	CASSVSGGDNQPQHF	TGTGCCAGCAGCGTATCAGGGGGCGACAATCAGCCCCAGCATTTT
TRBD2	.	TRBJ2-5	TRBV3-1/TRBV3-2	CASSREGLAGGTETQYF	TGTGCCAGCAGCCGAGAGGGGCTAGCGGGAGGCACGGAGACCCAGTACTTC
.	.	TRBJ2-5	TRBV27	CASSTRGGETQYF	TGTGCCAGCAGTACTCGGGGTGGAGAGACCCAGTACTTC
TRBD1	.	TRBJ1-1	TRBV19	CASSIVGQVGGEAFF	TGTGCCAGTAGTATAGTTGGCCAGGTAGGGGGCGAAGCTTTCTTT
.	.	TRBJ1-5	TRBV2	CASSLRQPQHF	TGTGCCAGCAGTCTTCGTCAGCCCCAGCATTTT
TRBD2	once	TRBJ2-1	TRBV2	CASGEERSGVNYNEQFF	TGTGCCAGCGGCGAGGAGAGGAGCGGGGTGAACTACAATGAGCAGTTCTTC
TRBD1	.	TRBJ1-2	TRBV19	CASGIWTGTFGYTF	TGTGCCAGTGGAATCTGGACAGGGACGTTCGGCTACACCTTC
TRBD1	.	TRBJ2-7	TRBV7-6	CASSHLSVRDRGREQYF	TGTGCCAGCAGCCATCTTTCTGTCCGGGACAGGGGAAGGGAGCAGTACTTC
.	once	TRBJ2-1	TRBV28	CASTNSGHPQFF	TGTGCCAGCACCAACAGCGGGCATCCTCAGTTCTTC